These 24 T cell receptor beta chains were sequenced from one sample in a study of blood T cell repertoires in COVID-19 (dated by TCRdb to the early 2020s). The library was obtained by the immunoSEQ multiplex PCR assay. TCRdb re-hosts the immuneACCESS table, in-frame sequences only. Its copies lack some clones; in the studies checked, an unresolved V gene accounts for under half of them, and the cause for the rest is not known. The sample table contains more than 100,000 clones; only one count was recorded for 60% to 85% of them. The top ten clones comprise approximately 0.86% of the sample. Sequencing was carried out using peripheral blood. The origin of the receptors is a human donor with acute or convalescent COVID-19. The donor label of this sample is uncertain.

The V gene is TRBV28, the J gene TRBJ1-4; D might be TRBD1 (6 bases). The CDR3 is 14 residues long. V was shortened by 5 bases and J by 5 bases, with 12 bases between the two germline ends. The germline gives CDR1 MDHEN, CDR2 SYDVKM. In DNA, the CDR3 is TGTGCCAGCAGTGCCACAGGGAGCAATGAAAAACTGTTTTTT. The encoded protein is CASSATGSNEKLFF. The complete variable domain, with remaining parts taken from reference TRBV28 and TRBJ1-4, reads DVKVTQSSRYLVKRTGEKVFLECVQDMDHENMFWYRQDPGLGLRLIYFSYDVKMKEKGDIPEGYSVSREKKERFSLILESASTNQTSMYLCASSATGSNEKLFFGSGTQLSVL.

This chain connects TRBV15 to TRBJ1-5; 7 bases align to TRBD1. The CDR3 is made up of 19 amino acids. Germline V lookup: CDR1 LNHNV, CDR2 YYDKDF (reference sequence). Trimming cost V 3 bases and J 5 bases; bases outside gene matches: 19. CDR3 loop: CATSRASSWATGNDQPQHF. The CDR3 bases are TGTGCCACCAGCAGGGCCTCATCTTGGGCGACAGGGAACGATCAGCCCCAGCATTTT. The full variable domain, in which reference TRBV15 and TRBJ1-5 provide the parts outside the CDR3, is DAMVIQNPRYQVTQFGKPVTLSCSQTLNHNVMYWYQQKSSQAPKLLFHYYDKDFNNEADTPDNFQSRRPNTSFCFLDIRSPGLGDTAMYLCATSRASSWATGNDQPQHFGDGTRLSIL.

This clone was counted between two and nine times. The chain has TRBV30 and TRBJ1-3; D remains ambiguous. The length of the CDR3 is 14 residues. V lost 0 bases and J lost 0, with 6 bases in between. Germline V gives CDR1 GTSNPN, CDR2 SVGIG (reference sequence). The CDR3 region is CAWSVRSSGNTIYF. The DNA of the CDR3 is TGTGCCTGGAGTGTACGGAGCTCTGGAAACACCATATATTTT.

This chain's CDR3 is CASSLATGTNEKLFF. CDR3 nucleotide sequence: TGTGCCAGCAGCTTAGCCACAGGGACTAATGAAAAACTGTTTTTT. The V call is TRBV7-9, the J call TRBJ1-4; D possibly corresponds to TRBD1 (6 bases). Trimming removed 0 bases at V and 2 bases at J, with 7 bases between. Germline lookup yields CDR1 SEHNR and CDR2 FQNEAQ (reference sequence). CDR3 length: 15 amino acids.

The CDR3 region has the DNA TGTGCCAGCAGTTACAGCCTGATCTACGAGCAGTACTTC. Protein: CASSYSLIYEQYF. The chain couples TRBV6-6 to TRBJ2-7; D unclear. CDR1 and CDR2 (germline): MNHNY, SVGAGI (reference sequence). The CDR3 has 13 amino acids. V dropped 2 bases and J dropped 3 bases, with 8 bases sitting between them.

V is TRBV18 and J is TRBJ2-1; TRBD2 aligns across 9 bases. Germline-derived CDR1 and CDR2 are KGHSH and LQKENI. J was trimmed by 0 bases and V by 0 bases; bases with no gene match: 3. This CDR3 comprises 17 residues. The CDR3 loop reads CASSPPLSGSSYNEQFF. As DNA, the CDR3 is TGTGCCAGCTCACCACCACTTAGCGGGAGCTCCTACAATGAGCAGTTCTTC.

This clone occurred a few times. The rearrangement links TRBV29-1 to TRBJ1-5, with 8 bases lining up with TRBD1. V was clipped by 5 bases and J by 3 bases; unmatched bases: 9. Looked up from germline, CDR1 is SQVTM and CDR2 is ANQGSEA. The CDR3 loop spans 15 amino acids. The CDR3 coding sequence is TGCAGCGTTTCTAACGACAGGGGATACAATCAGCCCCAGCATTTT. Amino acid sequence: CSVSNDRGYNQPQHF.

The chain's CDR3 is CASRLPSGGADTQYF. The CDR3, as DNA: TGCGCCAGCAGGTTACCTAGCGGGGGTGCAGATACGCAGTATTTT. The chain recombines TRBV5-1 with TRBJ2-3, with TRBD2 matching 10 bases. The junction had 7 bases not matched to a gene; V was cut back by 5 bases and J by 4 bases. Germline loops: CDR1 SGHRS, CDR2 YFSETQ. This CDR3 is 15 amino acids long.

This clone turned up a few times. The chain joins TRBV5-1 to TRBJ1-2, with D possibly being TRBD1 (6 bases). The CDR3 extends over 14 amino acids. CDR1 is SGHRS and CDR2 is YFSETQ in the germline V gene. Trimming cost V 4 bases and J 13 bases, with 23 bases left between them. The CDR3 reads CASSRDFPRGYGTF. The CDR3 bases are TGCGCCAGCAGCAGGGATTTCCCCAGGGGATACGGCACCTTC.

The rearrangement uses TRBV7-8 and TRBJ1-3; unclear D gene. Trimming took 5 bases from V and 2 from J, leaving 4 bases between them. The CDR3 sequence is 12 residues long. Germline V gene sequence: CDR1 SGHVS, CDR2 FQNEAQ. In nucleotides, the CDR3 is TGTGCCAGCAGCCTAACTGGAAACACCATATATTTT. This translates into CASSLTGNTIYF.

V is TRBV7-2 and J is TRBJ1-5; D might be TRBD1 (6 bases). Per the germline V gene, CDR1 is SGHTA and CDR2 is FQGNSA. Between the trimmed V and J ends, which lost 1 base and 4 bases, there was a span of 17 bases. The CDR3 runs to 17 residues. The DNA for the CDR3 is TGTGCCAGCAGCTTAGGGGGGGGACAAAGGATAAATCAGCCCCAGCATTTT. Protein sequence: CASSLGGGQRINQPQHF.

V is TRBV6-1 and J is TRBJ1-1; no clear D gene. Germline V gene lookup returns CDR1 MNHNS and CDR2 SASEGT. V was shortened by 0 bases and J by 0 bases, with 8 bases between the two germline ends. The CDR3 extends over 15 amino acids. The CDR3 nucleotides read TGTGCCAGCAGTGAAGCGGTCAACATGAACACTGAAGCTTTCTTT. Amino acids: CASSEAVNMNTEAFF.

This rearrangement joins TRBV3-1 (or the pseudogene TRBV3-2) to TRBJ1-2; TRBD1 matches 8 bases. After removal of 4 bases from V and 4 bases from J, the junction contained 2 bases not matched to a gene. Germline CDR1 and CDR2: LGHDT and YNNKEL (reference sequence). This CDR3 comprises 13 residues. CDR3 sequence (DNA): TGTGCCAGCAGCCCCGACAGGGGCTATGGCTACACCTTC. Protein product: CASSPDRGYGYTF.

V gene TRBV21-1 combines with J gene TRBJ2-7; TRBD2, the D gene given by the table, was not confirmed from the DNA. TRBV21-1 is recorded as a pseudogene. The CDR3 has 15 residues. DNA for the CDR3: TGTGCCAGCAGCAACCTAGCGGGGGTAACCTACGAGCAGTACGTC. Translating gives CASSNLAGVTYEQYV.

The chain joins TRBV5-1 to TRBJ2-1; 13 nucleotides align to TRBD2. This CDR3 is 19 amino acids long. V lost 4 bases to trimming and J lost 3 bases; unmatched junction nucleotides: 13. Germline V gene lookup returns CDR1 SGHRS and CDR2 YFSETQ. The CDR3 protein is CASSPATSGGAGFYNEQFF. The CDR3 nucleotides read TGCGCCAGCAGCCCCGCAACTAGCGGGGGGGCCGGGTTCTACAATGAGCAGTTCTTC.

This clone has just one count. The chain links TRBV4-1 to TRBJ2-5; 10 bases fit TRBD1. The CDR3 spans 15 residues. V dropped 4 bases and J dropped 3; count of bases not matched to a gene: 5. Germline CDR1 reads MGHRA; CDR2 reads YSYEKL. CDR3 in DNA: TGCGCCAGCAGCCGCGGACAGGGGGTAAAAGAGACCCAGTACTTC. It codes for CASSRGQGVKETQYF.

J is TRBJ1-1 and V is TRBV4-1, with 8 bases that match TRBD1. Trimming at V came to 1 base and at J to 5 bases, leaving 9 bases not matched to a gene. The germline V gene has CDR1 MGHRA and CDR2 YSYEKL. The CDR3 has 16 amino acids. CDR3 DNA: TGCGCCAGCAGCCAAGTTGGGGACAGGCGGGGGACTGAAGCTTTCTTT. Translation: CASSQVGDRRGTEAFF.

This chain links TRBV29-1 with TRBJ2-7, with 7 bases lining up with TRBD1. The germline CDR1 and CDR2 sequences are SQVTM and ANQGSEA. The ends lost 4 bases at V and 5 bases at J; junction bases unmatched: 5. This CDR3 spans 12 amino acids. This CDR3 is CSVVSGGDEQYF. The DNA for the CDR3 is TGCAGCGTTGTTTCAGGGGGTGACGAGCAGTACTTC.

The chain couples TRBV5-1 to TRBJ2-3; D is unresolved. V lost 0 bases and J lost 0, with 5 bases in between. The CDR3 loop spans 14 amino acids. Germline CDR1 is SGHRS and CDR2 is YFSETQ. Here the CDR3 DNA reads TGCGCCAGCAGCTTGGCAGGTAGCACAGATACGCAGTATTTT. Amino acids: CASSLAGSTDTQYF.

The V gene is TRBV28, the J gene TRBJ1-4, with 7 bases that match TRBD1. J lost 5 bases, V lost 2 bases, and 5 bases had no gene match. This CDR3 comprises 15 residues. Germline CDR1 is MDHEN and CDR2 is SYDVKM. The CDR3 DNA reads as TGTGCCAGCAGTTTAGGGGACAGTAGGAATGAAAAACTGTTTTTT. It is translated as CASSLGDSRNEKLFF. The full variable domain, completed using reference TRBV28 and TRBJ1-4, is DVKVTQSSRYLVKRTGEKVFLECVQDMDHENMFWYRQDPGLGLRLIYFSYDVKMKEKGDIPEGYSVSREKKERFSLILESASTNQTSMYLCASSLGDSRNEKLFFGSGTQLSVL.

The rearrangement joins TRBV29-1 to TRBJ1-2; 7 positions agree with TRBD1. This CDR3 has 14 residues. The junction had 13 bases not matched to a gene; V was cut back by 4 bases and J by 8 bases. Germline CDR1 reads SQVTM; CDR2 reads ANQGSEA. As DNA, the CDR3 is TGCAGCGTTGTGGGGAGACAGGGTTCGGCCGGCTACACCTTC. It yields the protein CSVVGRQGSAGYTF.

This clone was counted a few times. CDR3 sequence: CASSAQPGQGSYTF. Written as DNA, the CDR3 is TGTGCCAGCAGCGCCCAACCGGGACAGGGAAGCTACACCTTC. This chain links TRBV9 with TRBJ1-2; 9 nucleotides match TRBD1. V trimming: 3 bases; J trimming: 9 bases; junction bases outside the gene matches: 9. This CDR3 contains 14 residues. CDR1 is SGDLS, CDR2 YYNGEE, per germline.

This sequence joins TRBV14 and TRBJ1-1, with D uncertain. In germline, CDR1 is SGHDN, CDR2 FVKESK. This CDR3 region has 15 residues. Trimming pared 0 bases from V and 1 base from J, leaving 9 bases between. The CDR3 nucleotides read TGTGCCAGCAGCCAAGAAGTTAGAACGAACACTGAAGCTTTCTTT. Translated, it gives CASSQEVRTNTEAFF.

The gene calls are TRBV7-2 and TRBJ2-5, with TRBD2 matching 8 bases. Germline CDR1 is SGHTA and CDR2 is FQGNSA. This CDR3 has 16 residues. V was clipped by 1 base and J by 0 bases; unmatched bases: 4. CDR3 sequence: CASSLGGAGDQETQYF. For the CDR3, the DNA is TGTGCCAGCAGCTTAGGAGGAGCGGGGGACCAAGAGACCCAGTACTTC.